This T cell receptor (beta chain) comes out of a study of blood T cell repertoires in COVID-19 (dated by TCRdb to the early 2020s). General notes on the study: Samples covering the acute and convalescent phases of COVID-19 were provided by collaborators in the United States, Italy and Spain. Deeply sampled blood TCRbeta repertoires from subjects exposed to, actively infected with, or recovered from COVID-19 were included in the dataset. HLA class I and class II types, where available, came from metadata supplied by the sample provider rather than from assay-based typing. The repertoires were made available in a free public database intended to serve as a resource for research on the immune response to SARS-CoV-2. The samples were drawn from the first 160 participants of the ongoing ImmuneRACE study and from 1,254 subjects provided by 6 global collaborators. The sample metadata nearly always contained a de-identified subject ID, COVID-19 status, age in years and sex. The prospective study material was composed of cDNA or gDNA derived from T cells, B-cell-depleted T cells, or PBMCs.

Overall results and qualifications from the work: Clinical and demographic metadata were provided uncurated, with the amount varying by source and participant.

Turning to this clone: Its binding antigen is unknown. No much larger clone exists at a distance of one base, and base qualities are not known.

Whole blood was collected in K2EDTA tubes by collaborating institutions according to the institutions' own protocols. Collaborator samples were shipped for TCRbeta analysis as frozen whole blood, isolated PBMCs, or DNA extracted from either sample type. The immunoSEQ Assay, a bias-controlled multiplex PCR, was used to amplify TCRbeta CDR3 regions from genomic DNA. As for the original processing: Within the assay, amplification of reference gene primers was used to estimate how many nucleated cells each sample contained. To quantify the absolute abundance of each unique TCRbeta CDR3 rearrangement, sequence reads were collapsed and filtered. For each sample, productive Simpson clonality was calculated as the square root of Simpson's diversity index across productive rearrangements. Imported from immuneACCESS, the table was reduced by TCRdb to in-frame sequences with V and J called. These copies leave out some clones; in studies compared against another copy, an unresolved V gene accounts for under half, and the cause of the remainder is not known. V and J calls and clone size are as listed in that table; D and trimming were resolved from the DNA. The sample yields around 700,000 clones; 85% to 90% were counted once. In total, the top ten clones hold roughly 0.25% of the sample.

The sample consisted of peripheral blood. This TCR was sampled from a young woman with acute or convalescent COVID-19.

The CDR3 protein is CASSTGQGVTGELFF. The nucleotide sequence is given as TGCGCCAGCAGCACTGGACAGGGGGTCACCGGGGAGCTGTTTTTT. The chain is assembled from TRBV5-1 and TRBJ2-2, with 10 junctional bases fitting TRBD1. Taken from the germline V gene, the CDR1 and CDR2 loops are SGHRS and YFSETQ. From its cysteine to its phenylalanine, the CDR3 spans 15 amino acids. The read is trimmed to its CDR3 DNA, 45 bases read in frame from base 1. The germline V and J ends show losses of 4 bases and 4 bases respectively, and no gene match explains 4 bases of the junction.